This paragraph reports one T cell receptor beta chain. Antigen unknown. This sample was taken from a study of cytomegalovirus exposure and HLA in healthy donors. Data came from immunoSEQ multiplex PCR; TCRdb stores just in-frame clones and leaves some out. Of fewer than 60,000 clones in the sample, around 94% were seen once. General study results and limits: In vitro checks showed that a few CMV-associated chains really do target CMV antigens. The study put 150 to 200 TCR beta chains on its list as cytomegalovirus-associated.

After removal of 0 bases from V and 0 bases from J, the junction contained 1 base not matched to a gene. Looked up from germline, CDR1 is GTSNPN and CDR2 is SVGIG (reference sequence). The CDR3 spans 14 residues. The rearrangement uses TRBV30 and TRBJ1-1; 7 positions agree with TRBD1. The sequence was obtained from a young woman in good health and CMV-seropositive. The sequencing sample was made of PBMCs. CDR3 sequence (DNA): TGTGCCTGGAGTGTGGGACAGTTGAACACTGAAGCTTTCTTT. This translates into CAWSVGQLNTEAFF.